The 20 T cell receptor beta chains reported below all come from one sample, sequenced in a study of blood T cells in healthy people across ages. Through a sample-barcoded 5' primer and a J-beta primer mix, a second PCR was run for 7 to 11 cycles. In TCRdb, the 5' RACE reads were re-called with MiXCR into one record per CDR3 protein. The profile shows about 1.6 million distinct CDR3 sequences, around 35% of them singletons. Material for sequencing was blood. These receptors were obtained from a woman younger than 45 in good health.

A remark on this clonotype: A much more abundant neighbour one base away suggests this may be a read error. The V and J genes are TRBV7-3 and TRBJ2-1; D might be TRBD1 or TRBD2, each matching 6 bases. The DNA end lines up better with TRBJ2-7; the J call may be wrong. The CDR3 extends over 16 amino acids. The germline gives CDR1 SGHTA, CDR2 FQGTGA. CDR3 nucleotide sequence: TGTGCCAGCAGCTCCATCCCTAGGGGCGGGGACAATGAGCAGTACTTC. This sequence encodes CASSSIPRGGDNEQYF.

A few counts support this clonotype. This chain links TRBV7-9 with TRBJ1-1; D is unresolved. The CDR3 contains 14 residues. CDR1 SEHNR and CDR2 FQNEAQ come from the germline V gene (reference sequence). Trimming removed 4 bases from V and 4 bases from J, with 13 bases in between. CDR3 loop: CASSYSGVGTEAFF. The CDR3 region has the DNA TGTGCCAGCAGCTACAGCGGGGTAGGCACTGAAGCTTTCTTT.

This clonotype was seen more than once but under ten times. The chain is built from TRBV10-3 and TRBJ2-3; D possibly corresponds to TRBD2 (6 bases). The germline CDR1 and CDR2 sequences are ENHRY and SYGVKD. The CDR3 is made up of 18 amino acids. V dropped 3 bases and J dropped 6 bases, with 25 bases sitting between them. The CDR3 here is CAISERPYAGGPRDTQYF. CDR3 coding DNA: TGTGCCATCAGTGAACGTCCCTATGCAGGAGGGCCGAGGGATACGCAGTATTTT.

The CDR3 DNA follows: TGTGCCAGTAGTATTAGCTCTGAAGCTTTCTTT. It encodes CASSISSEAFF. The rearrangement uses TRBV19 and TRBJ1-1, with D unclear. CDR1 and CDR2 (germline): LNHDA, SQIVND (reference sequence). The CDR3 spans 11 residues. The V gene lost 3 bases and the J gene lost 6 bases, with 5 bases spanning the gap. The full variable domain, completed using reference TRBV19 and TRBJ1-1, is DGGITQSPKYLFRKEGQNVTLSCEQNLNHDAMYWYRQDPGQGLRLIYYSQIVNDFQKGDIAEGYSVSREKKESFPLTVTSAQKNPTAFYLCASSISSEAFFGQGTRLTVV.

The chain recombines TRBV4-1 with TRBJ2-7; D not resolved. This CDR3 spans 14 amino acids. V was trimmed by 1 base and J by 6 bases, leaving 13 bases between them. Per the germline V gene, CDR1 is MGHRA and CDR2 is YSYEKL. The CDR3 loop reads CASSQVALTCEQYF. The CDR3 region has the DNA TGCGCCAGCAGCCAAGTTGCTCTGACCTGCGAGCAGTACTTC.

The V gene is TRBV6-5, the J gene TRBJ1-2; D may be TRBD1 (5 bases). The CDR3 loop spans 12 amino acids. From germline, CDR1 is MNHEY and CDR2 SVGAGI. V gave up 9 bases and J gave up 8 bases, with 16 bases separating them. Here the CDR3 reads CASLGGGDGYTF. The CDR3 bases are TGTGCCAGTCTCGGCGGGGGGGACGGCTACACCTTC.

This clonotype was seen only a few times. The rearrangement joins TRBV11-2 to TRBJ1-2, with 9 bases that match TRBD1. The CDR3 length is 16 residues. The germline V gene has CDR1 SGHAT and CDR2 FQNNGV. The V gene end was trimmed by 5 bases and the J gene end by 4 bases; junction bases not matched to a gene: 11. CDR3 sequence reads: CASSSTYRGLGYGYTF. The DNA for the CDR3 is TGTGCCAGCAGCAGCACATACAGGGGGCTAGGCTATGGCTACACCTTC.

In the case of this clonotype: Relative to the germline gene, one junction end is altered; a read error may explain this. V gene TRBV6-2 or TRBV6-3 combines with J gene TRBJ2-4; D uncertain. Near its end, the DNA agrees better with TRBJ2-7, so the J call may be wrong. Germline CDR1 and CDR2: MNHEY and SVGEGT. CDR3 length: 15 amino acids. The CDR3 sequence is CASNYSRFGNYEQYF. CDR3 coding DNA: TGTGCCAGCAATTACTCTCGTTTCGGAAACTACGAGCAGTACTTC.

A few counts support this clonotype. The chain uses TRBV28 and TRBJ1-6, with D possibly TRBD1 on 6 matching bases. V was trimmed by 4 bases and J by 3 bases, leaving 10 bases between them. This CDR3 is built from 15 residues. Germline lookup yields CDR1 MDHEN and CDR2 SYDVKM. Here the CDR3 reads CASSSRTVYNSPLHF. CDR3 DNA sequence: TGTGCCAGCAGTTCGAGGACAGTCTATAATTCACCCCTCCACTTT.

The chain couples TRBV10-2 to TRBJ1-2; D is possibly TRBD1 (6 bases). Trimming removed 4 bases at V and 5 bases at J, with 11 bases between. CDR3 length: 13 amino acids. Germline V CDR1 and CDR2: WSHSY, SAAADI. The DNA for the CDR3 is TGCGCCAGCAGTGGGGCGGACAGATATGGCTACACCTTC. Translated, it gives CASSGADRYGYTF.

As regards this clonotype: A junction boundary mismatches the germline segment, possibly from a read error. The chain couples TRBV7-3 to TRBJ2-2; possibly TRBD2 for D (6 bases). The CDR3 length is 13 residues. Looked up from germline, CDR1 is SGHTA and CDR2 is FQGTGA. Here the CDR3 DNA reads TGTACCAGCACCCCGGGCGGGGCCGGGGAGCTGTTTTTT. It encodes CTSTPGGAGELFF.

The V gene is TRBV6-1, the J gene TRBJ2-1; tentatively, D is TRBD2 (5 bases). The germline V gene encodes CDR1 MNHNS and CDR2 SASEGT. CDR3 length: 13 residues. V lost 11 bases and J lost 8, with 19 bases in between. CDR3 protein: CALADSPEDEQFF. The CDR3 coding sequence is TGTGCCCTCGCGGACTCTCCCGAGGATGAGCAGTTCTTC.

The chain employs TRBV7-2 and TRBJ2-5; 8 bases align to TRBD2. V shed 1 base, J shed 1 base, and the junction held 5 bases outside the gene matches. The CDR3 has 16 residues. Germline lookup yields CDR1 SGHTA and CDR2 FQGNSA. CDR3 sequence (DNA): TGTGCCAGCAGCTTAGAGGCGGGGGGCCTCCAAGAGACCCAGTACTTC. It codes for CASSLEAGGLQETQYF.

The CDR3 DNA reads as TGTGCCAGCAGCCCTCCCGGACAGGGAAACGGCTACACCTTC. As protein: CASSPPGQGNGYTF. This chain connects TRBV7-9 to TRBJ1-2; the match to TRBD1 covers 8 bases. This CDR3 spans 14 amino acids. CDR1 and CDR2 (germline): SEHNR, FQNEAQ (reference sequence). Germline trimming cut 5 bases from V and 8 bases from J; bases unmatched to any gene: 10.

The chain links TRBV25-1 to TRBJ1-2, with TRBD1 as a possible D gene (5 bases). Per germline, CDR1 MGHDK and CDR2 SYGVNS. The CDR3 is 14 amino acids. V was clipped by 5 bases and J by 1 base, with 11 bases between them. CDR3 loop: CASSSEGDNYGYTF. The CDR3 DNA reads TGTGCCAGCAGTTCGGAAGGGGATAACTATGGCTACACCTTC.

The V call is TRBV7-9, the J call TRBJ2-1; 7 bases fit TRBD1. This CDR3 has 17 amino acids. The germline V gene encodes CDR1 SEHNR and CDR2 FQNEAQ (reference sequence). The V segment lost 6 bases and the J segment 8 bases; nucleotides outside the gene matches: 19. CDR3 sequence reads: CASRPTNRGISKDEQFF. Here the CDR3 DNA reads TGTGCCAGCAGACCTACGAACAGGGGAATCTCAAAGGATGAGCAGTTCTTC.

The chain is built from TRBV11-2 and TRBJ2-3; TRBD2 aligns across 7 bases. V lost 0 bases, J lost 0 bases, and 6 bases stayed unmatched. CDR1 SGHAT and CDR2 FQNNGV come from the germline V gene. The CDR3 covers 17 residues. CDR3 amino acids: CASSLDRGGGSTDTQYF. CDR3 nucleotide sequence: TGTGCCAGCAGCTTAGATCGGGGCGGGGGAAGCACAGATACGCAGTATTTT.

The chain has TRBV9 and TRBJ2-5; D unclear. Germline loops: CDR1 SGDLS, CDR2 YYNGEE. The germline V and J ends were trimmed by 0 bases and 7 bases, with 13 bases remaining between them. This CDR3 is built from 14 residues. CDR3 nucleotide sequence: TGTGCCAGCAGCGTAGAAGGGCCTGAAGGGACCCAGTACTTC. This codes for CASSVEGPEGTQYF.

Turning to this clonotype: A much more abundant neighbour one base away suggests this may be a read error. The chain recombines TRBV4-1 with TRBJ2-1; 14 nucleotides agree with TRBD2. The CDR3 is 15 residues long. Germline CDR1 MGHRA, CDR2 YSYEKL. The CDR3 DNA follows: TGCGCCGGCAGCATGGGACTAGCGGGAGTCTATGAGCAGTTCTTC. This gives the protein CAGSMGLAGVYEQFF.

This clonotype was found a few times. J is TRBJ1-2 and V is TRBV29-1, with a weak D call TRBD1 (5 bases). CDR1 and CDR2 (germline): SQVTM, ANQGSEA. Deletions cut 5 bases from V and 2 bases from J, with 9 bases between. The CDR3 consists of 12 residues. The CDR3 loop is CSVPDTNYGYTF. CDR3 nucleotide sequence: TGCAGCGTTCCGGACACGAACTATGGCTACACCTTC.